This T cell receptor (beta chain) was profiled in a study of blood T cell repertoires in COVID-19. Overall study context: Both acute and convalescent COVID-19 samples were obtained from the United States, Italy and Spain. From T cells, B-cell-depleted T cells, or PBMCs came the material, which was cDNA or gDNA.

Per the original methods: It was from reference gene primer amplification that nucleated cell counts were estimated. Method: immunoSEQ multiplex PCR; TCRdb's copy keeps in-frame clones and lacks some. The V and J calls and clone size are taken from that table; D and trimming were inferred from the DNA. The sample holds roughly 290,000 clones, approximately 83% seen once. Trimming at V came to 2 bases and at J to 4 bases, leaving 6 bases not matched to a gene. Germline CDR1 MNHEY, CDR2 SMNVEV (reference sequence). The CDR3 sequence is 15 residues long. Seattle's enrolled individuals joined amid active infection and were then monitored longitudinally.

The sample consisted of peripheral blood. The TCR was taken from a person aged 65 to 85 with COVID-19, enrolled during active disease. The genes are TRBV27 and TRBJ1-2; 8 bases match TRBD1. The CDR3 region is CASSLTGGVGYGYTF. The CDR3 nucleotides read TGTGCCAGCAGTTTAACAGGGGGTGTCGGCTATGGCTACACCTTC.